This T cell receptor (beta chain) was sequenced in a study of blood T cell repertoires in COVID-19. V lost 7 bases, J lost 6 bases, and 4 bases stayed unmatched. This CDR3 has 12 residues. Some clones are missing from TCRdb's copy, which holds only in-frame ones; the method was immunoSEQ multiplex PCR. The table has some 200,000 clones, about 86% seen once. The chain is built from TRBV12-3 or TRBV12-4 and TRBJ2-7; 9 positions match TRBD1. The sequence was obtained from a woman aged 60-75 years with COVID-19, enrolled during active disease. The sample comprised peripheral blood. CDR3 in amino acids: CASTWTGVEQYF. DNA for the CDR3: TGTGCCAGCACGTGGACAGGGGTCGAGCAGTACTTC.